This T cell receptor (beta chain) derives from a study of shared clonotypes between healthy human individuals. About the research overall: Serving as donors were a couple of women and a few men, whose ages spanned 18 to 49. Findings and caveats of the study: Depth of sequencing was expected to influence donor clonotype sharing. A handful of donors showed sharing of about 5.5% of naive CD4 clonotypes. Clonotypes shared by all four sorted-subset donors had higher generation probabilities than non-shared clonotypes.

The CDR3 consists of 11 residues. Germline CDR1 is SGHAT and CDR2 is FQNNGV. The data were produced by immunoSEQ multiplex PCR, yet TCRdb's version contains in-frame clones alone and is incomplete. Found here are roughly 1.5 million clones, around 98% of them singletons; the top ten hold approximately 0.45%. Points on this clone: Antigen: not known. Mismatch with germline at one junction end may stem from a read error.

This chain joins TRBV11-2 and TRBJ2-5, with 9 bases aligning to TRBD2. The source material was naive CD4+ T cells sorted from blood. The subset denotes: CD45RA+ positively selected. The TCR sequence derives from a man aged 25 to 40 in good health. CDR3 sequence: CASSPSGIPDF. The CDR3 DNA reads as TGTGCCAGCAGCCCTAGCGGGATTCCGGACTTC.